This T cell receptor beta chain was retrieved from a study of shared clonotypes between healthy human individuals. Notes on the study in general: Rarefaction demonstrated incomplete sorted-subset sequencing despite large depth. Genetic and exposure-history diversity was limited by the few donors.

Every one of the donors was a Caucasian adult that lived in Nashville, Tennessee. The study separated CD4+ cells into CD45RA+ naive and CD45RA-negative memory subsets. The CDR3 totals 13 residues. Germline CDR1 reads SEHNR; CDR2 reads FQNEAQ (reference sequence). The V gene lost 2 bases and the J gene lost 5 bases, with 7 bases spanning the gap. On this clone itself: Its antigen is not known.

Here immunoSEQ multiplex PCR was the method, and the copy in TCRdb shows in-frame clones only, minus some. Among some 1.5 million clones listed, approximately 98% were seen once. The sample taken for sequencing was naive CD4+ T cells sorted from blood. Subset given: CD45RA+ positively selected. The sequence came from a man younger than 45 in good health. This rearrangement joins TRBV7-9 to TRBJ1-5; no definite D call. For the CDR3, the DNA is TGTGCCAGCAGCTTACAGGCTGATCAGCCCCAGCATTTT. Translating it yields CASSLQADQPQHF.